Each of the 17 T cell receptor beta chains below was sequenced from the same sample in a study of cytomegalovirus exposure and HLA in healthy donors. Method: immunoSEQ multiplex PCR; TCRdb's copy keeps in-frame clones and lacks some. The sample includes tens of thousands of clones, 84% of them seen just once. Sample: PBMCs. These receptors all come from a young woman in good health and CMV-seropositive.

The rearrangement uses TRBV9 and TRBJ2-6; 9 bases map to TRBD2. J was trimmed by 2 bases and V by 4 bases; bases with no gene match: 13. Per germline, CDR1 SGDLS and CDR2 YYNGEE. This CDR3 contains 19 residues. The CDR3 sequence is CASSPPSVRGGPGANVLTF. Written as DNA, the CDR3 is TGTGCCAGCAGCCCTCCTTCCGTGCGGGGGGGCCCTGGGGCCAACGTCCTGACTTTC.

The genes are TRBV4-3 and TRBJ2-5; TRBD2 matches 8 bases. CDR3 length: 16 amino acids. V dropped 0 bases and J dropped 5; count of bases not matched to a gene: 8. Germline assignment: CDR1 LGHNA and CDR2 YSLEER. The CDR3: CASSQDLRRGDETQYF. The CDR3, as DNA: TGCGCCAGCAGCCAAGATCTAAGGCGGGGGGATGAGACCCAGTACTTC.

V usage is TRBV4-2 and J usage is TRBJ1-2; no clear D. Per germline, CDR1 LGHNA and CDR2 YNFKEQ. This CDR3 comprises 16 residues. The germline V and J ends were trimmed by 0 bases and 3 bases, with 14 bases remaining between them. CDR3 coding DNA: TGTGCCAGCAGCCAAGATTCGGAGGAAGACCACTATGGCTACACCTTC. Translated, it gives CASSQDSEEDHYGYTF.

This chain joins TRBV10-3 and TRBJ1-4; 7 bases are shared with TRBD1. From germline, CDR1 is ENHRY and CDR2 SYGVKD. The junction had 5 bases not matched to a gene; V was cut back by 3 bases and J by 4 bases. The CDR3 is made up of 15 amino acids. Here the CDR3 reads CAISEWDRINEKLFF. The CDR3 bases are TGTGCCATCAGTGAATGGGACAGAATTAATGAAAAACTGTTTTTT.

The chain has TRBV6-4 and TRBJ2-4, with D possibly TRBD1 on 5 matching bases. CDR3 length: 14 residues. The germline V and J ends were trimmed by 7 bases and 0 bases, with 10 bases remaining between them. Germline V gene data show CDR1 as MRHNA and CDR2 as SNTAGT. CDR3 nucleotides: TGTGCCAGCATAGGGGTTATAGCCAAAAACATTCAGTACTTC. Its protein is CASIGVIAKNIQYF.

This clone is a singleton in its sample. The genes are TRBV19 and TRBJ1-2; D is uncertain. The CDR3 is 13 residues long. The germline V gene encodes CDR1 LNHDA and CDR2 SQIVND (reference sequence). The germline V and J ends were trimmed by 6 bases and 4 bases, with 12 bases remaining between them. The CDR3 region is CASSRQRSYGYTF. The CDR3 DNA is TGTGCCAGTAGCCGCCAGCGTAGCTATGGCTACACCTTC. Full variable domain (remainder filled in from reference TRBV19 and TRBJ1-2): DGGITQSPKYLFRKEGQNVTLSCEQNLNHDAMYWYRQDPGQGLRLIYYSQIVNDFQKGDIAEGYSVSREKKESFPLTVTSAQKNPTAFYLCASSRQRSYGYTFGSGTRLTVV.

The J gene is TRBJ1-1, the V gene TRBV19; possible D gene TRBD1, 6 bases. Trimming cost V 5 bases and J 0 bases, with 13 bases left between them. CDR3 length: 15 amino acids. Germline V gives CDR1 LNHDA, CDR2 SQIVND (reference sequence). As DNA, the CDR3 is TGTGCCAGTAGTCCAGTTGAGGGGGTGAACACTGAAGCTTTCTTT. Its protein is CASSPVEGVNTEAFF. The variable domain in full, completed from reference TRBV19 and TRBJ1-1, reads DGGITQSPKYLFRKEGQNVTLSCEQNLNHDAMYWYRQDPGQGLRLIYYSQIVNDFQKGDIAEGYSVSREKKESFPLTVTSAQKNPTAFYLCASSPVEGVNTEAFFGQGTRLTVV.

This chain joins TRBV18 and TRBJ2-1; 7 nucleotides agree with TRBD1. V dropped 8 bases and J dropped 9; count of bases not matched to a gene: 10. The CDR3 has 13 amino acids. Germline V gives CDR1 KGHSH, CDR2 LQKENI. The CDR3 is CASLRTGNVEQFF. The CDR3 DNA reads as TGTGCCAGCCTCCGGACAGGAAATGTTGAGCAGTTCTTC.

The chain employs TRBV5-1 and TRBJ1-4, with D tentatively TRBD1 (6 bases). The length of the CDR3 is 14 residues. Trimming cost V 5 bases and J 6 bases, with 14 bases left between them. Germline V gene data show CDR1 as SGHRS and CDR2 as YFSETQ. CDR3 nucleotide sequence: TGCGCCAGCAGTTCAGGGGTGGGTGATGAAAAACTGTTTTTT. Translation: CASSSGVGDEKLFF.

The J gene is TRBJ1-1, the V gene TRBV6-5, with 8 bases matching TRBD1. The germline V gene has CDR1 MNHEY and CDR2 SVGAGI. The CDR3 has 15 amino acids. V lost 2 bases, J lost 5 bases, and 7 bases stayed unmatched. DNA for the CDR3: TGTGCCAGCAGTTACGGCGGACAGGGTCGAACTGAAGCTTTCTTT. Translation: CASSYGGQGRTEAFF.

The J gene is TRBJ1-5, the V gene TRBV12-5, with D possibly TRBD1 on 5 matching bases. CDR3 length: 16 amino acids. V lost 4 bases to trimming and J lost 3 bases, with 16 bases between them. The germline V gene has CDR1 LGHNT and CDR2 FRNRAP. In DNA, the CDR3 is TGTGCTAGTGGTTGCCTCAAAGACAGAATCAATCAGCCCCAGCATTTT. Translating it yields CASGCLKDRINQPQHF.

The chain combines TRBV5-4 with TRBJ1-3, with D unresolved. The V end was cut by 2 bases, the J end by 4 bases, with 4 bases between. The germline V gene encodes CDR1 SGHNT and CDR2 YYREEE (reference sequence). The CDR3 contains 12 residues. This chain's CDR3 is CASSFLGNTIYF. CDR3 nucleotides: TGTGCCAGCAGCTTTCTCGGAAACACCATATATTTT.

The rearrangement uses TRBV18 and TRBJ1-1; D not resolved. CDR1 is KGHSH and CDR2 is LQKENI in the germline V gene. The V end was cut by 3 bases, the J end by 0 bases, with 5 bases between. The CDR3 has 13 residues. In DNA form, the CDR3 reads TGTGCCAGCTCACCCGGGGTGAACACTGAAGCTTTCTTT. It codes for CASSPGVNTEAFF.

The V and J genes are TRBV7-2 and TRBJ2-7; TRBD2 matches 9 bases. V shed 1 base and J 1 base; nucleotides not matched to a gene: 5. CDR1 and CDR2 from the germline V gene are SGHTA and FQGNSA. The CDR3 is 16 amino acids. CDR3 coding DNA: TGTGCCAGCAGCTTAGTTTCTAGCGGGACTTCCTACGAGCAGTACTTC. This codes for CASSLVSSGTSYEQYF.

V is TRBV6-5 and J is TRBJ2-1; TRBD2 matches 13 bases. V lost 4 bases to trimming and J lost 8 bases; unmatched junction nucleotides: 5. Looked up from germline, CDR1 is MNHEY and CDR2 is SVGAGI. The CDR3 runs 15 residues. Written as DNA, the CDR3 is TGTGCCAGCAGTTTTGGGACTAGCGGGGAAGATGAGCAGTTCTTC. Its protein is CASSFGTSGEDEQFF.

The chain has TRBV28 and TRBJ1-4; 7 positions agree with TRBD1. The junction had 11 bases not matched to a gene; V was cut back by 9 bases and J by 7 bases. CDR1 MDHEN and CDR2 SYDVKM come from the germline V gene. The CDR3 contains 14 residues. CDR3 residues: CASYTRQGSEKLFF. The CDR3 DNA reads TGTGCCAGTTACACTAGACAGGGAAGTGAAAAACTGTTTTTT.

This clone occurred many times. The gene calls are TRBV27 and TRBJ2-6; a possible D gene is TRBD2 (6 bases). The V end was cut by 4 bases, the J end by 2 bases, with 9 bases between. The length of the CDR3 is 15 residues. CDR1 and CDR2 (germline): MNHEY, SMNVEV (reference sequence). The chain's CDR3 is CASSYGGTGANVLTF. The CDR3 DNA follows: TGTGCCAGCAGTTATGGAGGGACTGGGGCCAACGTCCTGACTTTC.